This T cell receptor beta chain emerged from a study of Graves' ophthalmopathy and Graves' hyperthyroidism (dated by TCRdb to between 2017 and 2018). At the level of the whole study: A patient counted as having stable hyperthyroidism if there was no progression to ophthalmopathy within 18 months of follow-up. The study used signatures of the TCR beta repertoire to tell Graves' ophthalmopathy apart from Graves' hyperthyroidism and to predict which patients would progress to ophthalmopathy. In total, approximately 130 blood samples were TCR-sequenced: 43 ophthalmopathy, 80 or so hyperthyroidism and about 17 hyperthyroidism-to-ophthalmopathy patients. To explore V-J signatures distinguishing ophthalmopathy from hyperthyroidism, a discovery set of more than 95 patients (about 43 ophthalmopathy, some 55 stable hyperthyroidism) was enrolled. For independent validation, a separate cohort was made up of around 19 hyperthyroidism patients plus 17 patients who later progressed from hyperthyroidism to ophthalmopathy. T-cell repertoires of thyroid tissue and blood were compared in five or six hyperthyroidism patients. After sampling, hyperthyroidism patients received methimazole starting at 30 mg daily, and ophthalmopathy patients received high-dose intravenous methylprednisolone. On the study overall, not on this receptor specifically: Among expanded thyroid clonotypes with frequency above 0.001, most also showed up in blood, which suggests that blood repertoires may reflect the thyroid immune response. The 13-signature model separated ophthalmopathy from stable hyperthyroidism with approximately 90% sensitivity and around 84% specificity in cross-validation, and 80%/75% in the test set. Sample size was not predetermined statistically, and investigators were not blinded to group allocation. In validation, the model predicted ophthalmopathy progression with nearly 71% sensitivity and less than 80% specificity; eleven to twelve predicted patients were CT-confirmed with GO in a median of approximately six months.

V loses 5 bases at its end and J loses 0 bases; junction bases beyond the gene matches: 6. Including the terminal cysteine and phenylalanine, the CDR3 comprises 15 residues. The sequence is cut down to CDR3 DNA, 45 bases in frame from base 1. CDR1 is given as SEHNR and CDR2 as FQNEAQ, both from the germline V gene (reference sequence). This clonotype has ten or more counts. Its antigen remains unidentified. No base-level quality is on record; no much larger clone is a single base apart. For repertoire sequencing, the TCR beta CDR3 regions were amplified from RNA transcripts. HTBI primers and the Qiagen OneStep RT-PCR kit were used in a first-round RT-PCR, which was followed by a second-round multiplex PCR, size selection and purification. Libraries were sequenced paired-end with 100 bp reads on an Illumina HiSeq2000. The study's processing was this. Reads were processed with SOAPnuke, discarding reads with adapters, uncalled bases, mean Phred below 15, or no exact constant-primer or identifier match. COPE v1.2.5 was used to merge the high-quality paired reads. Unique nucleotide sequences were defined as clonotypes and aligned to IMGT TRB V, D and J references using MiTCR v1.1. The analysis was limited to V-J combinations with a frequency above 0.0001, which together covered over 99% of the repertoires. For each V-J combination, a TCR clonal expansion and chaos score was defined as F50 clonal expansion divided by the chaos observed in the TCRdist matrix. Welch's t-statistics and random forest were used to narrow the features down to approximately twelve V-J combinations, which were then fed into a naive Bayes classifier. The similarity between thyroid and blood repertoires was quantified using the Morisita-Horn index. Clones were called with MiXCR by TCRdb after fastp trimmed the public reads at Q25, and only in-frame beta chains were retained. Entries that share a CDR3 protein sequence are merged under the most common genes and DNA. The V and J calls reflect TCRdb's pipeline rather than the authors' work. The sample has about 1.2 million distinct CDR3 sequences on record, 35% to 40% of them singletons. The top ten clones comprise over 8.5% of the sample.

The hyperthyroidism patients were 18 to 65 years old and newly diagnosed, with a disease duration of less than 2 months. Patients with other autoimmune diseases, uncontrolled infections, pregnancy or lactation were excluded from the study. Clinical symptoms, serum thyroxine, TRAb, thyroid ultrasound and orbital computed tomography were used for diagnosis. Trizol reagent was used to extract the total RNA, and its quality was then checked on an Agilent 2100 Bioanalyzer. The sequence was collected from an adult man with Graves' hyperthyroidism. Sequencing used peripheral blood or thyroid tissue (not recorded which). Here the chain combines TRBV7-9 and TRBJ1-1; 7 bases in between match TRBD1. The CDR3 region has the sequence CASSPQGQMNTEAFF. The nucleotides are TGTGCCAGCAGCCCTCAGGGACAGATGAACACTGAAGCTTTCTTT.